What follows are 26 T cell receptor beta chains derived from one specimen sequenced in a study of Ad26.COV2.S vaccination and SARS-CoV-2 variants. This table comes from immunoSEQ multiplex PCR, and its TCRdb copy is limited to in-frame clones, with some not included. Altogether fewer than 400,000 clones are present, 89% being singletons, with the ten largest covering approximately 1.9%. The treatment here: some 19 received Ad26.COV2.S at low or high dose, single or two shots; several received placebo; per-sample allocation not given. At day 63 after the first vaccine or placebo injection, samples were drawn. This specimen was peripheral blood, taken in a trial of Ad26.COV2.S vaccine versus placebo. The receptors were gathered from a person between 18 and 59 years old who received the Ad26.COV2.S COVID-19 vaccine or a placebo.

The chain recombines TRBV10-3 with TRBJ2-5; D possibly uses TRBD1 or TRBD2 (6 bases each). This CDR3 spans 14 amino acids. CDR1 and CDR2 (germline): ENHRY, SYGVKD. Trimming took 4 bases from V and 5 from J, leaving 14 bases between them. The CDR3 here is CAISGWQGRETQYF. In DNA form, the CDR3 reads TGTGCCATCAGTGGGTGGCAGGGGAGGGAGACCCAGTACTTC.

V is TRBV7-9 and J is TRBJ1-2; no definite D call. V was trimmed by 5 bases and J by 3 bases, leaving 7 bases between them. The V gene's germline CDR1 is SEHNR and CDR2 FQNEAQ (reference sequence). The length of the CDR3 is 12 residues. Here the CDR3 DNA reads TGTGCCAGCAGCATTGACGACTATGGCTACACCTTC. Translating it yields CASSIDDYGYTF.

The chain joins TRBV19 to TRBJ1-4; D not resolved. The CDR3 length is 14 residues. Germline V lookup: CDR1 LNHDA, CDR2 SQIVND (reference sequence). V lost 3 bases and J 8 bases, leaving 13 bases between the germline ends. This chain's CDR3 is CASSIGSSGEKLFF. CDR3 in DNA: TGTGCCAGTAGTATTGGGTCAAGCGGCGAAAAACTGTTTTTT.

The chain joins TRBV2 to TRBJ2-3; D ambiguous. Germline V gene sequence: CDR1 SNHLY, CDR2 FYNNEI. The CDR3 spans 11 residues. The germline V and J ends were trimmed by 7 bases and 6 bases, with 8 bases remaining between them. CDR3 sequence reads: CASTDWDTQYF. Here the CDR3 DNA reads TGTGCCAGCACCGACTGGGATACGCAGTATTTT.

This clone has a single count. The chain is built from TRBV3-1 (or the pseudogene TRBV3-2) and TRBJ2-1; 7 positions agree with TRBD1. This CDR3 comprises 13 residues. Germline trimming cut 8 bases from V and 10 bases from J; bases unmatched to any gene: 11. Germline CDR1 and CDR2: LGHDT and YNNKEL (reference sequence). The chain's CDR3 is CASRSEGAGEQFF. CDR3 nucleotides: TGTGCCAGCCGATCCGAGGGGGCCGGCGAGCAGTTCTTC.

The CDR3, as DNA: TGCGCCAGCAGCCAAGAACCCTCGACAGGGGCGAATCGGAGGACCGGGGAGCTGTTTTTT. This sequence encodes CASSQEPSTGANRRTGELFF. The rearrangement joins TRBV4-1 to TRBJ2-2, with 8 nucleotides matching TRBD1. The CDR3 covers 20 residues. V dropped 0 bases and J dropped 5; count of bases not matched to a gene: 17. Germline values: CDR1 MGHRA, CDR2 YSYEKL.

The rearrangement uses TRBV10-3 and TRBJ2-7; no reliable D call. Germline CDR1 reads ENHRY; CDR2 reads SYGVKD. The V gene lost 2 bases and the J gene lost 2 bases, with 4 bases spanning the gap. The CDR3 is made up of 12 amino acids. Written as DNA, the CDR3 is TGTGCCATCAGTGAGCCCCCCTACGAGCAGTACTTC. Encoded protein: CAISEPPYEQYF.

This sequence joins TRBV12-5 and TRBJ2-1; 7 nucleotides line up with TRBD2. The germline V gene has CDR1 LGHNT and CDR2 FRNRAP. V trimming: 2 bases; J trimming: 0 bases; junction bases outside the gene matches: 16. The CDR3 spans 20 residues. The CDR3 DNA sequence: TGTGCTAGTGGTTTGCCCTCCCATTCTAGCGGAAAGAGCTCCTACAATGAGCAGTTCTTC. This sequence encodes CASGLPSHSSGKSSYNEQFF.

The chain employs TRBV27 and TRBJ1-1; no reliable D call. This CDR3 has 14 residues. Per the germline V gene, CDR1 is MNHEY and CDR2 is SMNVEV (reference sequence). V lost 0 bases and J lost 0, with 5 bases in between. For the CDR3, the DNA is TGTGCCAGCAGTTTATCTGGATTGAACACTGAAGCTTTCTTT. This codes for CASSLSGLNTEAFF.

J is TRBJ2-1 and V is TRBV6-1; 12 bases line up with TRBD2. The CDR3 totals 15 residues. The germline V gene encodes CDR1 MNHNS and CDR2 SASEGT. The junction had 4 bases not matched to a gene; V was cut back by 3 bases and J by 7 bases. The CDR3 DNA follows: TGTGCCAGCAGTGATCGGACTAGCGGGACGAATGAGCAGTTCTTC. The encoded protein is CASSDRTSGTNEQFF.

The chain's CDR3 is CASSQATQEKQYF. CDR3 in DNA: TGTGCCAGCAGCCAAGCCACCCAAGAAAAGCAGTACTTC. The J gene is TRBJ2-7, the V gene TRBV3-1 (or the pseudogene TRBV3-2); D is ambiguous. V dropped 1 base and J dropped 8 bases, with 12 bases sitting between them. This CDR3 is 13 amino acids long. Per germline, CDR1 LGHDT and CDR2 YNNKEL (reference sequence).

The J gene is TRBJ2-2, the V gene TRBV19; 7 bases are shared with TRBD2. The germline CDR1 and CDR2 sequences are LNHDA and SQIVND (reference sequence). The CDR3 is 16 amino acids. V lost 3 bases and J lost 4; bases outside the gene matches: 8. CDR3 amino acids: CASSISQRGVTGELFF. CDR3 nucleotide sequence: TGTGCCAGTAGTATTTCCCAGCGGGGTGTCACCGGGGAGCTGTTTTTT.

The chain uses TRBV6-5 and TRBJ1-2; 8 nucleotides align to TRBD1. V shed 1 base, J shed 6 bases, and the junction held 4 bases outside the gene matches. Germline V gene data show CDR1 as MNHEY and CDR2 as SVGAGI. The CDR3 is made up of 14 amino acids. The DNA of the CDR3 is TGTGCCAGCAGTTACTACCAGGGGGCGGATGGCTACACCTTC. Protein: CASSYYQGADGYTF.

This chain connects TRBV28 to TRBJ2-7, with a weak D call TRBD2 (6 bases). The V gene lost 7 bases and the J gene lost 3 bases, with 28 bases spanning the gap. The CDR3 has 18 residues. Germline V gene data show CDR1 as MDHEN and CDR2 as SYDVKM. The CDR3 DNA reads TGTGCCAGCATCTCATTTGGGGAGGCAGGAACGGGTCTCTACGAGCAGTACTTC. It is translated as CASISFGEAGTGLYEQYF.

This chain joins TRBV6-2 or TRBV6-3 and TRBJ2-7; tentatively, D is TRBD1 (5 bases). Trimming left V 5 bases short and J 7 bases short, with 15 bases between. CDR1 and CDR2 (germline): MNHEY, SVGEGT. CDR3 size: 13 residues. The CDR3 bases are TGTGCCAGCAGTCTCGACAGTACCTTGGAGCAGTACTTC. It encodes CASSLDSTLEQYF.

Regarding this clone: The sample holds other DNA sequences that translate to the same CDR3. The CDR3 nucleotides are TGCGCCAGCAGCTTGTCAGGGTACGAGCAGTACTTC. It specifies CASSLSGYEQYF. J is TRBJ2-7 and V is TRBV5-1, with TRBD1 as a possible D gene (5 bases). The CDR3 loop spans 12 amino acids. Trimming removed 1 base at V and 4 bases at J, with 6 bases between. Per the germline V gene, CDR1 is SGHRS and CDR2 is YFSETQ.

V gene TRBV5-1 combines with J gene TRBJ1-5; weak D call: TRBD1 (5 bases). This CDR3 is 15 amino acids long. CDR1 and CDR2 (germline): SGHRS, YFSETQ. V was shortened by 0 bases and J by 0 bases, with 7 bases between the two germline ends. CDR3 nucleotides: TGCGCCAGCAGCTTGGCAGGACATAGCAATCAGCCCCAGCATTTT. It specifies CASSLAGHSNQPQHF.

This chain connects TRBV9 to TRBJ1-4; 7 bases are a match to TRBD1. The CDR3 has 14 amino acids. Per germline, CDR1 SGDLS and CDR2 YYNGEE. With 3 bases clipped from V and 8 bases from J, the junction kept 7 bases outside the gene matches. The CDR3 DNA is TGTGCCAGCAGCGAGGGACAGCCCCCGGAAAAACTGTTTTTT. It is translated as CASSEGQPPEKLFF.

V usage is TRBV24-1 and J usage is TRBJ1-1; tentatively, D is TRBD1 (5 bases). Germline assignment: CDR1 KGHDR and CDR2 SFDVKD. The V and J ends lost 10 bases and 4 bases respectively, with 15 bases between them. This CDR3 region has 13 residues. CDR3 DNA: TGTGCCACGGGGACGCCTCCCCCCACTGAAGCTTTCTTT. Its translation: CATGTPPPTEAFF.

This chain uses TRBV7-6 with TRBJ2-1; TRBD2 agrees at 8 bases. Germline loops: CDR1 SGHVS, CDR2 FNYEAQ. V shed 3 bases and J 6 bases; nucleotides not matched to a gene: 16. CDR3 length equals 18 residues. In DNA, the CDR3 is TGTGCCAGCAGCTTGAATGCGGGGGGAGCCCGGGAGGGCAATGAGCAGTTCTTC. Translation gives CASSLNAGGAREGNEQFF.

This chain joins TRBV9 and TRBJ1-3; no clear D. Trimming pared 3 bases from V and 0 bases from J, leaving 13 bases between. Germline V CDR1 and CDR2: SGDLS, YYNGEE. CDR3 length: 16 residues. CDR3 in amino acids: CASSATSASSGNTIYF. CDR3 DNA: TGTGCCAGCAGCGCCACCAGCGCGAGCTCTGGAAACACCATATATTTT.

The chain recombines TRBV19 with TRBJ2-7, with D possibly matching TRBD1 (5 bases). From germline, CDR1 is LNHDA and CDR2 SQIVND (reference sequence). V dropped 0 bases and J dropped 2 bases, with 11 bases sitting between them. This CDR3 region has 15 residues. CDR3 sequence (DNA): TGTGCCAGTAGTATAGAGGCAGGGAAACCCTACGAGCAGTACTTC. It yields the protein CASSIEAGKPYEQYF.

This clone was detected once. This chain connects TRBV28 to TRBJ1-4, with D uncertain. The V gene's germline CDR1 is MDHEN and CDR2 SYDVKM. V was trimmed by 4 bases and J by 7 bases, leaving 19 bases between them. The CDR3 totals 16 residues. The CDR3 loop reads CASSSIGETTPEKLFF. The CDR3 nucleotides read TGTGCCAGCAGTTCTATTGGAGAGACGACCCCTGAAAAACTGTTTTTT.

This sequence joins TRBV10-3 and TRBJ1-1; D gene uncertain. Germline CDR1 is ENHRY and CDR2 is SYGVKD. The CDR3 spans 13 residues. V was shortened by 4 bases and J by 8 bases, with 14 bases between the two germline ends. Here the CDR3 reads CAISGAEPREAFF. The CDR3 nucleotides read TGTGCCATCAGTGGGGCTGAACCCAGGGAAGCTTTCTTT.

The V gene is TRBV28, the J gene TRBJ1-1, with 9 bases fitting TRBD1. The CDR3 sequence is 15 residues long. Germline lookup yields CDR1 MDHEN and CDR2 SYDVKM. The V segment lost 8 bases and the J segment 6 bases; nucleotides outside the gene matches: 13. As DNA, the CDR3 is TGTGCCAGCGGTACACAGGGGGCGGCGGGTGCTGAAGCTTTCTTT. Translation: CASGTQGAAGAEAFF.

This clone was observed a single time. This chain joins TRBV6-6 and TRBJ1-2, with D unresolved. This CDR3 contains 13 residues. The germline V gene encodes CDR1 MNHNY and CDR2 SVGAGI (reference sequence). The V end was cut by 7 bases, the J end by 8 bases, with 17 bases between. CDR3 amino acids: CASTSPVGSGYTF. The CDR3 DNA reads TGTGCCAGCACCTCACCCGTGGGGAGCGGCTACACCTTC.